A single sample gave rise to the 21 T cell receptor beta chains below, sequenced in a study of tissue T cells after allogeneic stem cell transplantation (dated by TCRdb to between 2021 and 2022). The library was produced with the immunoSEQ multiplex PCR assay. TCRdb's version of the immuneACCESS table is confined to in-frame rearrangements and falls short of the full clone set. An unresolved V gene accounts for under half of the shortfall where checked; the remainder is of unknown origin. The sample records about 22,000 clones, approximately 72% of which are singletons. Together, the top ten hold 0.6% to 0.85% of the sample. The material sequenced was spleen. The receptors were sampled from a female BALB/c mouse in good health. Mice of this strain carry the MHC haplotype H2-d.

As concerns this clone: Germline and genes: mouse. The missing CDR3 end, 1 residue past where the read stops, is filled in from the germline J gene. Different DNA sequences within this sample yield the same CDR3. The chain links TRBV13-2 to TRBJ2-4; 8 bases map to TRBD2. V dropped 5 bases and J dropped 1; count of bases not matched to a gene: 0. The CDR3 totals 13 residues. In germline, CDR1 is NNHNN, CDR2 SYGAGS (reference sequence). The CDR3 loop reads CASGTGGQNTLYF. The sequenced part of the CDR3 DNA is TGTGCCAGCGGGACTGGGGGTCAAAACACCTTGTAC.

The sample holds one count of this clone. Mouse germline and gene names are used. The read comes to an end 1 residue before the CDR3 does, leaving the germline J gene to fill in the end. The chain uses TRBV31 and TRBJ2-5; D is unclear. The germline V gene encodes CDR1 GKSSPN and CDR2 SITVG. V was trimmed by 0 bases and J by 6 bases, leaving 1 base between them. CDR3 length equals 10 residues. Here the CDR3 reads CAWSLDTQYF. CDR3 DNA (partial): TGTGCCTGGAGTCTGGACACCCAGTAC. The full variable domain, in which reference TRBV31 and TRBJ2-5 provide the parts outside the CDR3, is AQTIHQWPVAEIKAVGSPLSLGCTIKGKSSPNLYWYWQATGGTLQQLFYSITVGQVESVVQLNLSASRPKDDQFILSTEKLLLSHSGFYLCAWSLDTQYFGPGTRLLVL.

With respect to this clone: The gene names here belong to mouse. The missing CDR3 end, 1 residue past where the read stops, is filled in from the germline J gene. This chain joins TRBV13-2 and TRBJ1-5; 9 nucleotides match TRBD1. Germline values: CDR1 NNHNN, CDR2 SYGAGS (reference sequence). This CDR3 is built from 19 residues. J lost 1 base, V lost 3 bases, and 14 bases had no gene match. CDR3 DNA (partial): TGTGCCAGCGGTGGCCGGGACAGGGCGGGGAGGAGAAACAACCAGGCTCCGCTT. Protein sequence: CASGGRDRAGRRNNQAPL. The whole CDR3 sequence is CASGGRDRAGRRNNQAPLF.

On this clone: All gene names here are mouse names. The read terminates 1 residue before the CDR3 end, so the remaining end is supplied by the germline J gene. The chain uses TRBV19 and TRBJ1-1; D gene ambiguous. Trimming took 1 base from V and 4 from J, leaving 5 bases between them. Germline lookup yields CDR1 FNHDT and CDR2 SITEND (reference sequence). This CDR3 region has 12 residues. The part of the CDR3 DNA that was read is TGTGCCAGCAGTATACGGGGCACAGAAGTCTTC. This encodes CASSIRGTEVF. The complete CDR3 protein is CASSIRGTEVFF. Based on the CDR3 plus reference TRBV19 and TRBJ1-1, the full variable domain is GGIITQTPKFLIGQEGQKLTLKCQQNFNHDTMYWYRQDSGKGLRLIYYSITENDLQKGDLSEGYDASREKKSSFSLTVTSAQKNEMAVFLCASSIRGTEVFFGKGTRLTVV.

As for this clone: Gene names are the mouse ones. The read ends 1 residue before the CDR3 terminus; that terminus is restored from the germline J gene. This chain links TRBV13-2 with TRBJ2-4; TRBD2 is a possible D gene (5 bases). The V and J ends lost 0 bases and 7 bases respectively, with 9 bases between them. CDR3 size: 13 residues. In germline, CDR1 is NNHNN, CDR2 SYGAGS (reference sequence). The CDR3 sequence is CASGDAAGYTLYF. The CDR3 DNA, read in part, is TGTGCCAGCGGTGATGCGGCTGGGTACACCTTGTAC.

This clone was detected once. Gene names follow the mouse nomenclature. The CDR3 goes on 1 residue after the read ends, and that part is filled in from the germline J gene. The rearrangement uses TRBV5 and TRBJ2-1; D is uncertain. Germline assignment: CDR1 LGHNA and CDR2 YNLKQL (reference sequence). CDR3 size: 14 residues. With 2 bases removed from V and 0 bases from J, the gap between germline ends came to 5 bases. The DNA read from the CDR3 is TGTGCCAGCAGCCAACGGGCTAACTATGCTGAGCAGTTC. Translation gives CASSQRANYAEQF. The entire CDR3 protein reads CASSQRANYAEQFF.

Only a few counts were recorded for this clone. Gene names are mouse gene names. The sequence runs out 1 residue before the end of the CDR3; the remainder is reconstructed from the germline J gene. The V gene is TRBV31, the J gene TRBJ2-7; 9 bases map to TRBD1. J was trimmed by 5 bases and V by 1 base; bases with no gene match: 3. CDR3 length: 13 residues. The germline V gene encodes CDR1 GKSSPN and CDR2 SITVG. This CDR3 is CAWSPGDRDEQYF. The covered CDR3 bases are TGTGCCTGGAGTCCCGGGGACAGGGATGAACAGTAC.

Note on this clone: Any gene name here is a mouse gene name. The read is 1 residue too short to cover the CDR3 end, so that end is filled in from the germline J gene. V and J are TRBV29 and TRBJ2-1; D uncertain. In germline, CDR1 is MSHET, CDR2 SYDVDS. Trimming left V 3 bases short and J 1 base short, with 4 bases between. This CDR3 has 13 residues. Here the CDR3 reads CASSLGNYAEQFF. The CDR3 bases that were read are TGTGCTAGCAGTTTGGGGAACTATGCTGAGCAGTTC.

This clone has just one count. Gene names follow the mouse nomenclature. The part of the CDR3 DNA that was read is TGTGCTAGCATCCTGACAGGGAGGGGCGCAGAAGTCTTC. It is translated as CASILTGRGAEVF. The whole CDR3 reads CASILTGRGAEVFF. V gene TRBV29 combines with J gene TRBJ1-1; 7 positions match TRBD1. The read terminates 1 residue ahead of where the CDR3 ends, so the germline J gene completes it. The CDR3 loop spans 14 amino acids. In germline, CDR1 is MSHET, CDR2 SYDVDS. The J segment lost 6 bases and the V segment lost 7 bases, leaving 11 bases of the junction unmatched.

On this clone: The genes are named according to mouse. With the read ending 1 residue before the CDR3 end, the germline J gene is used to fill in that end. The chain has TRBV29 and TRBJ2-5, with 9 bases lining up with TRBD1. V shed 5 bases and J 1 base; nucleotides not matched to a gene: 4. The CDR3 loop spans 15 amino acids. The germline CDR1 and CDR2 sequences are MSHET and SYDVDS. Incomplete CDR3 DNA: TGTGCTAGCAGTGCGGGACAGGGTGACCAAGACACCCAGTAC. Protein product: CASSAGQGDQDTQY. In full, the CDR3 is CASSAGQGDQDTQYF.

The sample holds one count of this clone. Gene names and germline match the mouse. This CDR3 reads CASSELGGVYAEQFF. The covered CDR3 bases are TGTGCCAGCAGTGAACTGGGGGGTGTCTATGCTGAGCAGTTC. The chain combines TRBV13-1 with TRBJ2-1; 9 bases align to TRBD2. The read ends 1 residue before the CDR3 terminus; that terminus is restored from the germline J gene. The CDR3 covers 15 residues. Germline V gene sequence: CDR1 NSHNY, CDR2 SYGAGN. Germline trimming cut 2 bases from V and 3 bases from J; bases unmatched to any gene: 3.

This clone was counted a single time. Mouse names are used for the genes. The read ends 1 residue early relative to the CDR3; the germline J gene fills the gap. The chain links TRBV19 to TRBJ2-3, with no clear D. Germline V gene data show CDR1 as FNHDT and CDR2 as SITEND (reference sequence). CDR3 length: 14 residues. The ends were cut back, 4 bases at V and 0 bases at J, with 9 bases in the middle. The part of the CDR3 DNA that was read is TGTGCCAGCAGTTATCAGGACAGTGCAGAAACGCTGTAT. This translates into CASSYQDSAETLY. The entire CDR3 is CASSYQDSAETLYF.

About this clone itself: Gene names are mouse gene names. The read falls 1 residue short of the CDR3 end, and the missing part is taken from the germline J gene. This chain links TRBV13-1 with TRBJ2-1; 7 positions match TRBD1. V shed 1 base and J 3 bases; nucleotides not matched to a gene: 4. Germline V lookup: CDR1 NSHNY, CDR2 SYGAGN. This CDR3 is built from 15 residues. CDR3 DNA (partial): TGTGCCAGCAGTGATCAACAGGGGCTCTATGCTGAGCAGTTC. Encoded protein: CASSDQQGLYAEQF. From start to end, the CDR3 is CASSDQQGLYAEQFF.

This clone appeared a single time. The genes are named according to mouse. Read sequence stops 1 residue before the CDR3 end, and the germline J gene provides the missing end. J is TRBJ2-5 and V is TRBV13-2; 12 bases agree with TRBD2. The germline V gene encodes CDR1 NNHNN and CDR2 SYGAGS (reference sequence). The CDR3 loop spans 16 amino acids. J was trimmed by 6 bases and V by 1 base; bases with no gene match: 6. The CDR3: CASGDSTGGAQDTQYF. The covered CDR3 bases are TGTGCCAGCGGTGATTCGACTGGGGGGGCGCAGGACACCCAGTAC.

Notes on this clone: Genes and germline are mouse. With the read ending 1 residue before the CDR3 end, the germline J gene is used to fill in that end. The chain combines TRBV3 with TRBJ1-1; TRBD1 matches 9 bases. CDR3 length: 15 residues. V lost 3 bases, J lost 0 bases, and 2 bases stayed unmatched. From germline, CDR1 is SNHLY and CDR2 FYNGKV (reference sequence). The CDR3 protein is CASSLDRGANTEVFF. CDR3 bases read: TGTGCCAGCAGCTTGGACAGGGGTGCAAACACAGAAGTCTTC.

As for this clone: Genes here carry mouse names. Read coverage stops 1 residue before the CDR3 terminus; the germline J gene supplies the remainder. The chain is built from TRBV1 and TRBJ2-5; 10 bases line up with TRBD2. The germline V gene has CDR1 NSQYPW and CDR2 LRSPGD (reference sequence). The junction had 1 base not matched to a gene; V was cut back by 2 bases and J by 8 bases. There are 13 residues in the CDR3. CDR3 bases read: TGCACCTGCAGTGCACTGGGGGGGCGCACCCAGTAC. Translation gives CTCSALGGRTQY. The whole CDR3 protein reads CTCSALGGRTQYF.

To note about this clone: Gene names denote mouse genes. The read terminates 1 residue before the CDR3 end, so the remaining end is supplied by the germline J gene. The rearrangement uses TRBV19 and TRBJ1-5, with 7 bases lining up with TRBD1. The CDR3 has 14 amino acids. J gave up 1 base and V 4 bases, and 2 bases lay outside the gene matches. Germline V gene sequence: CDR1 FNHDT, CDR2 SITEND (reference sequence). CDR3 DNA, as far as it was read: TGTGCCAGCAGTCGGACAGGCAACAACCAGGCTCCGCTT. This translates into CASSRTGNNQAPL. The whole CDR3 protein reads CASSRTGNNQAPLF.

A single count supports this clone. Gene names refer to mouse genes. The read is 1 residue too short to cover the CDR3 end, so that end is filled in from the germline J gene. The chain is built from TRBV29 and TRBJ2-5; TRBD2 agrees at 10 bases. CDR1 MSHET and CDR2 SYDVDS come from the germline V gene. After removal of 0 bases from V and 3 bases from J, the junction contained 0 bases not matched to a gene. The CDR3 length is 15 residues. CDR3 DNA, as far as it was read: TGTGCTAGCAGTTTATCGACTGGGGGGCAAGACACCCAGTAC. Protein: CASSLSTGGQDTQY. The whole CDR3 region reads CASSLSTGGQDTQYF.

This clone was counted between two and nine times. The listed genes are named as in mouse. Read sequence stops 1 residue before the CDR3 end, and the germline J gene provides the missing end. The chain joins TRBV13-1 to TRBJ2-3; 8 nucleotides align to TRBD2. The junction had 4 bases not matched to a gene; V was cut back by 4 bases and J by 0 bases. Looked up from germline, CDR1 is NSHNY and CDR2 is SYGAGN. The CDR3 is 15 residues long. The CDR3 loop reads CASSLGGASAETLYF. Incomplete CDR3 DNA: TGTGCCAGCAGTTTAGGGGGGGCTAGTGCAGAAACGCTGTAT.

Concerning this clone itself: The genes are named according to mouse. The read ends 1 residue early relative to the CDR3; the germline J gene fills the gap. V and J are TRBV5 and TRBJ2-2, with D unclear. Germline CDR1 LGHNA, CDR2 YNLKQL (reference sequence). The CDR3 has 14 residues. Trimming removed 0 bases at V and 0 bases at J, with 2 bases between. Partial CDR3 DNA: TGTGCCAGCAGCCAAGAGGCAAACACCGGGCAGCTCTAC. Translated: CASSQEANTGQLY. The whole CDR3 sequence reads CASSQEANTGQLYF.

With respect to this clone: Gene names follow the mouse nomenclature. Read data end 1 residue before the CDR3 end; the end is taken from the germline J gene. The rearrangement links TRBV19 to TRBJ2-7; 14 positions match TRBD2. V trimming: 5 bases; J trimming: 4 bases; junction bases outside the gene matches: 5. Germline V gives CDR1 FNHDT, CDR2 SITEND (reference sequence). This CDR3 has 15 amino acids. CDR3 residues: CASSRDWGGAYEQYF. The covered CDR3 bases are TGTGCCAGCAGCAGGGACTGGGGGGGCGCTTATGAACAGTAC. The whole variable domain, remainder taken from reference TRBV19 and TRBJ2-7, is GGIITQTPKFLIGQEGQKLTLKCQQNFNHDTMYWYRQDSGKGLRLIYYSITENDLQKGDLSEGYDASREKKSSFSLTVTSAQKNEMAVFLCASSRDWGGAYEQYFGPGTRLTVL.